The clone carrying this T cell receptor beta chain has only a few counts. The target antigen is unknown. An equimolar mix of two oligonucleotides served as the beta constant-region primer for TRBC1 and TRBC2. Nested alpha and beta constant-region primers with the SP2 primer drove four PCR rounds on ligated cDNA. TCRdb reprocessed the UMI-ligation and nested PCR reads with MiXCR, giving one entry per CDR3 protein. The sample contains approximately 80,000 distinct CDR3 sequences, about 10% of which appear only once. CD8 T cells were positively selected from what remained after CD4 positive selection. The data belong to a study of naive and memory T cell subsets. Study-level points and caveats: Gini index rose across naive, CM, EM and EMRA in CD4 and CD8.

CDR1 SGHRS and CDR2 YFSETQ come from the germline V gene. The CDR3 contains 14 residues. Deletions cut 4 bases from V and 5 bases from J, with 16 bases between. Input material: naive CD8+ T cells from blood. The chain carries TRBV5-1 and TRBJ2-7, with D perhaps matching TRBD1 or TRBD2 (5 bases each). The source is a human donor in good health. This chain's CDR3 is CASSRRDLQDEQYF. In DNA, the CDR3 is TGCGCCAGCAGCCGCCGGGACCTTCAGGACGAGCAGTACTTC.